This passage covers 2 T cell receptor beta chains from one sample sequenced in a study of T cells after yellow fever vaccination. One entry per CDR3 protein, called by TCRdb with MiXCR from the 5' RACE reads. The repertoire holds roughly 45,000 distinct CDR3 sequences, 6.8% seen once, with approximately 16% in the top ten. This sample comprised CD8+ T cells not binding an NS4B(214-222) dextramer, sorted from PBMCs, obtained 45 days after the yellow fever booster vaccination. These receptors all come from a man aged 25 to 40 who received the YFV17D yellow fever vaccine.

This clonotype occurred many times. The chain couples TRBV24-1 to TRBJ2-1, with 10 bases fitting TRBD2. The germline V gene has CDR1 KGHDR and CDR2 SFDVKD. Trimming removed 4 bases from V and 9 bases from J; junction bases left unmatched: 2. There are 13 residues in the CDR3. The CDR3 spells CATSDLAGAEQFF. Written as DNA, the CDR3 is TGTGCCACCAGTGACCTAGCGGGAGCTGAGCAGTTCTTC.

Only a few counts were recorded for this clonotype. This sequence joins TRBV6-1 and TRBJ2-1; D might be TRBD2 (5 bases). Trimming pared 5 bases from V and 7 bases from J, leaving 9 bases between. The CDR3 has 12 residues. Germline CDR1 and CDR2: MNHNS and SASEGT. The CDR3 bases are TGTGCCAGCAGTCCGACTATGAATGAGCAGTTCTTC. Its translation: CASSPTMNEQFF.